A selection of T cell receptor beta chains follows, all from one sample in a study of cytomegalovirus exposure and HLA in healthy donors. Repertoires were generated with immunoSEQ multiplex PCR, while TCRdb's copy carries only in-frame clones and drops some. The sample lists around 65,000 clones; 60% to 70% were seen once. Sequenced: PBMCs. These receptors all come from a man aged 35 to 55 in good health and CMV-seropositive. Each CDR3 is given with its conserved first and last residue. The D gene is left open where the match is weak. Only some rows state a clone size, as once, few, many or a class for expanded clones.

clone_size j_call v_call d_call cdr3_aa cdr3_nt
NA TRBJ2-3 TRBV7-9 NA CSSSLRPGQGPSTDTQYF TGTTCCAGCAGCTTACGCCCGGGGCAGGGGCCTAGCACAGATACGCAGTATTTT
NA TRBJ2-3 TRBV19 TRBD2 CASSIKSGGAARVNTQYF TGTGCCAGTAGTATAAAGAGCGGGGGAGCCGCTCGGGTAAATACGCAGTATTTT
NA TRBJ2-1 TRBV6-5 TRBD2 CASSYSLSGGNEQFF TGTGCCAGCAGTTACTCCCTTAGCGGGGGGAATGAGCAGTTCTTC
NA TRBJ1-1 TRBV5-1 NA CATSTVMNTEAFF TGCGCCACCTCGACAGTAATGAACACTGAAGCTTTCTTT
NA TRBJ2-1 TRBV13 TRBD1 CATRQGAGDEQFF TGTGCCACGAGACAGGGGGCCGGGGATGAGCAGTTCTTC
NA TRBJ1-2 TRBV7-2 NA CASSSGQNPNYGYTF TGTGCCAGCAGCTCCGGACAGAATCCTAACTATGGCTACACCTTC
NA TRBJ2-7 TRBV14 TRBD2 CASSPYGRGSYEQYF TGTGCCAGCAGCCCCTACGGGAGGGGTTCCTACGAGCAGTACTTC
NA TRBJ2-7 TRBV6-6 NA CASSYSTGNEQYF TGTGCCAGCAGTTACTCTACAGGGAATGAGCAGTACTTC
NA TRBJ2-2 TRBV19 TRBD1 CATGTGSTGELFF TGTGCCACGGGGACAGGGAGCACCGGGGAGCTGTTTTTT
NA TRBJ1-4 TRBV5-5 NA CASSFRATNEKLFF TGTGCCAGCAGCTTCCGTGCAACTAATGAAAAACTGTTTTTT
few TRBJ2-1 TRBV2 TRBD1 CASRSRGTSYNEQFF TGTGCCAGCAGGTCCAGGGGGACCTCCTACAATGAGCAGTTCTTC
NA TRBJ1-6 TRBV21-1 NA CASSVPQGPLGSNSPLHF TGTGCCAGCAGTGTCCCGCAGGGGCCCCTTGGAAGTAATTCACCCCTCCACTTT
NA TRBJ1-1 TRBV4-1 TRBD1 CASSQGRDRDTEAFF TGCGCCAGCAGCCAAGGCCGGGACAGGGACACTGAAGCTTTCTTT
NA TRBJ2-7 TRBV4-1 NA CASSQGGHYEQYF TGCGCCAGCAGCCAAGGCGGACACTACGAGCAGTACTTC
NA TRBJ1-2 TRBV18 TRBD1 CASSPMTGKTYGYTF TGTGCCAGCTCACCTATGACAGGGAAAACCTATGGCTACACCTTC
NA TRBJ2-3 TRBV7-9 NA CASSLSSPDTQYF TGTGCCAGCAGCTTGAGTTCGCCGGATACGCAGTATTTT
NA TRBJ2-1 TRBV4-2 TRBD2 CASSPASGANEQFF TGTGCCAGCAGCCCAGCTAGCGGGGCTAATGAGCAGTTCTTC
NA TRBJ1-1 TRBV29-1 NA CSVSTLNTEAFF TGCAGCGTCAGTACCTTGAACACTGAAGCTTTCTTT
NA TRBJ1-6 TRBV23-1 NA CASTREGFSNSPLHF TGCGCCAGCACCCGTGAGGGTTTTTCCAATTCACCCCTCCACTTT
once TRBJ2-7 TRBV6-5 NA CASSYGVPSTGEQYF TGTGCCAGCAGTTACGGGGTACCCTCTACGGGGGAGCAGTACTTC
NA TRBJ2-7 TRBV5-6 TRBD1 CASSLGGTGAYEQYF TGTGCCAGCAGCTTGGGGGGGACAGGGGCGTACGAGCAGTACTTC
NA TRBJ2-7 TRBV7-9 TRBD1 CASSSQGNEQYF TGTGCCAGCAGCTCACAGGGGAACGAGCAGTACTTC
few TRBJ1-2 TRBV6-5 TRBD1 CASKEGAGGYTF TGTGCCAGCAAAGAGGGGGCCGGTGGCTACACCTTC
NA TRBJ2-7 TRBV7-6 NA CASSPGSVTSYEQYF TGTGCCAGCAGCCCCGGTTCCGTGACTTCCTACGAGCAGTACTTC
NA TRBJ1-4 TRBV30 NA CAWSVRGGNEKLFF TGTGCCTGGAGTGTACGGGGGGGTAATGAAAAACTGTTTTTT
NA TRBJ2-3 TRBV27 NA CATETGRADTQYF TGTGCCACAGAGACAGGTAGGGCAGATACGCAGTATTTT
NA TRBJ1-1 TRBV2 TRBD1 CASSEPGTGVNTEAFF TGTGCCAGCAGTGAACCTGGGACAGGGGTGAACACTGAAGCTTTCTTT
few TRBJ2-5 TRBV7-6 NA CASSAQGGQETQYF TGTGCCAGCAGCGCACAGGGTGGCCAAGAGACCCAGTACTTC
NA TRBJ2-7 TRBV18 TRBD2 CASSQSLAGGPHFSYEQYF TGTGCCAGCTCCCAAAGCCTAGCGGGAGGGCCCCATTTCTCCTACGAGCAGTACTTC
NA TRBJ2-1 TRBV2 TRBD2 CASSEERGGRNEQFF TGTGCCAGCAGTGAGGAGCGGGGGGGCCGGAATGAGCAGTTCTTC
few TRBJ1-2 TRBV6-5 NA CASSYSKGNYGYTF TGTGCCAGCAGTTACTCGAAGGGGAACTATGGCTACACCTTC
NA TRBJ1-3 TRBV5-1 NA CASSLEGRSGNTIYF TGCGCCAGCAGCTTGGAGGGGCGATCTGGAAACACCATATATTTT
NA TRBJ2-3 TRBV2 NA CASSRLTSTGTQYF TGTGCCAGCAGTCGGTTAACTAGCACAGGTACGCAGTATTTT
NA TRBJ2-5 TRBV5-1 TRBD2 CASRRTSVIQETQYF TGCGCCAGCAGGAGGACTAGCGTGATCCAAGAGACCCAGTACTTC
NA TRBJ2-5 TRBV2 TRBD2 CASSESWGGETQYF TGTGCCAGCAGTGAAAGCTGGGGAGGGGAGACCCAGTACTTC
NA TRBJ2-2 TRBV7-9 TRBD2 CASRPTSGGNTGELFF TGTGCCAGCAGACCTACTAGCGGGGGGAACACCGGGGAGCTGTTTTTT
NA TRBJ2-7 TRBV11-1 TRBD1 CASSLTGVSPYEQYF TGTGCCAGCAGCTTGACAGGGGTAAGCCCCTACGAGCAGTACTTC
NA TRBJ1-1 TRBV6-1 NA CASRPRQARNTEAFF TGTGCCAGCAGACCTAGACAGGCAAGGAACACTGAAGCTTTCTTT
NA TRBJ2-7 TRBV6-5 NA CASSLPAAAPYEQYF TGTGCCAGCAGCCTCCCGGCGGCGGCGCCCTACGAGCAGTACTTC
NA TRBJ2-7 TRBV7-9 TRBD2 CASGPGLAGEIRYEQYF TGTGCCAGCGGGCCGGGACTAGCGGGAGAGATTCGCTACGAGCAGTACTTC
NA TRBJ2-7 TRBV7-8 TRBD2 CASRSSAGDYEQYF TGTGCCAGCAGATCCTCAGCGGGGGACTACGAGCAGTACTTC
NA TRBJ2-7 TRBV27 NA CASSFTDSSYEQYF TGTGCCAGCAGTTTTACGGACAGTTCCTACGAGCAGTACTTC
NA TRBJ2-1 TRBV5-4 NA CASSLGLEDEQFF TGTGCCAGCAGCTTGGGTCTGGAGGATGAGCAGTTCTTC
NA TRBJ2-3 TRBV25-1 TRBD1 CASSEGQGTRYRGTQYF TGTGCCAGCAGTGAAGGACAGGGAACTCGGTATAGGGGTACGCAGTATTTT
once TRBJ2-1 TRBV7-6 TRBD1 CASSLSETGAGQFF TGTGCCAGCAGCCTAAGCGAGACAGGGGCGGGTCAGTTCTTC
few TRBJ2-2 TRBV7-6 NA CASSPGPGKLFF TGTGCCAGCAGCCCGGGCCCGGGGAAGCTGTTTTTT
NA TRBJ2-5 TRBV11-2 TRBD2 CASSLTGGTRETQYF TGTGCCAGCAGCTTAACGGGGGGGACGAGAGAGACCCAGTACTTC
NA TRBJ1-5 TRBV15 TRBD1 CATRGQPNQPQHF TGTGCCACCAGGGGACAGCCTAATCAGCCCCAGCATTTT
NA TRBJ2-6 TRBV9 NA CASSVEGTPEWGVLTF TGTGCCAGCAGCGTAGAGGGGACACCGGAGTGGGGGGTCCTGACTTTC
NA TRBJ1-2 TRBV5-8 NA CASSLRGRRGYTF TGTGCCAGCAGCTTGCGGGGTCGGAGGGGCTACACCTTC
NA TRBJ2-1 TRBV27 TRBD1 CASSFDRGTEQFF TGTGCCAGCAGTTTTGACAGGGGAACTGAGCAGTTCTTC